This T cell receptor beta chain was identified during a study of cytomegalovirus exposure and HLA in healthy donors. In germline, CDR1 is SGHNT, CDR2 YYREEE (reference sequence). The ends lost 0 bases at V and 10 bases at J; junction bases unmatched: 6. The length of the CDR3 is 15 residues. PCR involved 60 Vbeta and 13 Jbeta primers. This table comes from immunoSEQ multiplex PCR, and its TCRdb copy is limited to in-frame clones, with some not included. The data hold around 250,000 clones, with 85% to 95% observed a single time. The rearrangement joins TRBV5-4 to TRBJ2-1; 11 bases are a match to TRBD2. The receptor was isolated from a girl aged 2-10 years in good health and CMV-seronegative. The sequenced sample was PBMCs. CDR3 nucleotides: TGTGCCAGCAGCTTGGCTCTGGGACTAGCGGAAGAGCAGTTCTTC. Its protein is CASSLALGLAEEQFF. Filled out from reference TRBV5-4 and TRBJ2-1, the complete variable domain reads ETGVTQSPTHLIKTRGQQVTLRCSSQSGHNTVSWYQQALGQGPQFIFQYYREEENGRGNFPPRFSGLQFPNYSSELNVNALELDDSALYLCASSLALGLAEEQFFGPGTRLTVL.